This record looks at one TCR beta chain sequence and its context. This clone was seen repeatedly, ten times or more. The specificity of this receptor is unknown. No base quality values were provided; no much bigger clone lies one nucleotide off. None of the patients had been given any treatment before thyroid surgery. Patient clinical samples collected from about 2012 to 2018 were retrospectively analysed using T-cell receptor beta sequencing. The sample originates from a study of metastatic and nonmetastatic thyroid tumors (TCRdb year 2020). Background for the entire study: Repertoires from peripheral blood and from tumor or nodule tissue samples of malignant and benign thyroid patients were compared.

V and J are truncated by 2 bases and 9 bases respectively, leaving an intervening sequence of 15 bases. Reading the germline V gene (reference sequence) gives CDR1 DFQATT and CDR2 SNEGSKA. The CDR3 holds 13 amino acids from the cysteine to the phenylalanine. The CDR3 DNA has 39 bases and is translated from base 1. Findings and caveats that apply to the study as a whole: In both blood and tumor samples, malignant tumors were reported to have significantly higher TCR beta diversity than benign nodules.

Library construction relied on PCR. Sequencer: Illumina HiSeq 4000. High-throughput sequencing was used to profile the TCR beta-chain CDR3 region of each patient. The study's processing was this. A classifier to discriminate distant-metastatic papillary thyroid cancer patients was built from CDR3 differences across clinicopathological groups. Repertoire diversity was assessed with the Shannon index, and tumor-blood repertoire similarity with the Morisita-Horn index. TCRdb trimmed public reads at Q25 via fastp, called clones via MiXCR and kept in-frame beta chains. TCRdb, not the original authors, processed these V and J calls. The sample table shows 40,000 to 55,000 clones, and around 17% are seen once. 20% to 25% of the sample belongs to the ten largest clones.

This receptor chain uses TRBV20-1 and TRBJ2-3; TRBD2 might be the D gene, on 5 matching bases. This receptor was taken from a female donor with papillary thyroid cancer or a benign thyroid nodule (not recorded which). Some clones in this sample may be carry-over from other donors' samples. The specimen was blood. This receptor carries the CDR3 CSARQDSHPTQYF. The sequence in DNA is TGCAGTGCTAGACAGGACTCTCATCCGACGCAGTATTTT.